This TCR beta chain was recovered during a study of CD8+CD57+ T cells in acquired aplastic anemia. From germline, CDR1 is SGHAT and CDR2 FQDESV (reference sequence). The CDR3 length is 14 residues. J gave up 5 bases and V 5 bases, and 2 bases lay outside the gene matches. Profiling that covered TCR beta VDJ and CDR3 relied on genomic DNA as its template. TCRdb re-analysed the reads in MiXCR, keeping a single row per CDR3 protein. The sample comprises about 160,000 distinct CDR3 sequences, around 43% of which are singletons, and roughly 3.5% rests with the top ten. This clonotype was observed many times. Patients selected for sequencing had displayed CD8+CD57+ cell expansion by flow cytometry.

This TCR was sampled from a human donor with aplastic anemia. The specimen was sorted CD4+, CD8+, or CD8+CD57+ T cells (not recorded which) from PBMCs. V is TRBV11-1 and J is TRBJ2-2; 10 bases match TRBD1. The CDR3: CASSRQGATGELFF. Written as DNA, the CDR3 is TGTGCCAGCAGCCGACAGGGGGCAACCGGGGAGCTGTTTTTT.